Presented here are 19 T cell receptor beta chains from one specimen sequenced in a study of cytomegalovirus exposure and HLA in healthy donors. PCR used 60 Vbeta primers and 13 Jbeta primers. TCRdb's copy holds only in-frame clones and misses some; the assay was immunoSEQ multiplex PCR. The table records about 130,000 clones, around 72% of them present only once. What was sequenced was PBMCs. These receptors were collected from a man aged 25-45 years in good health and CMV-seronegative.

The CDR3 reads CASSEGAGWDYGYTF. The CDR3 DNA reads TGTGCCAGCAGTGAAGGGGCGGGTTGGGACTATGGCTACACCTTC. The chain employs TRBV6-1 and TRBJ1-2; the D is unclear. The V gene lost 1 base and the J gene lost 3 bases, with 12 bases spanning the gap. From germline, CDR1 is MNHNS and CDR2 SASEGT. The CDR3 has 15 amino acids.

V is TRBV5-4 and J is TRBJ2-3; TRBD2 agrees at 7 bases. V shed 0 bases and J 1 base; nucleotides not matched to a gene: 5. Germline V gene data show CDR1 as SGHNT and CDR2 as YYREEE (reference sequence). The CDR3 covers 16 residues. CDR3 nucleotides: TGTGCCAGCAGCTTGGCTACTAGCGTAGGCACAGATACGCAGTATTTT. The encoded protein is CASSLATSVGTDTQYF.

This chain joins TRBV6-5 and TRBJ1-1; D is possibly TRBD1 (5 bases). This CDR3 contains 13 residues. V was clipped by 5 bases and J by 7 bases, with 14 bases between them. The germline gives CDR1 MNHEY, CDR2 SVGAGI. CDR3 sequence reads: CASSGARLIEAFF. In nucleotides, the CDR3 is TGTGCCAGCAGTGGGGCAAGGCTCATTGAAGCTTTCTTT.

The V call is TRBV28, the J call TRBJ1-2; D perhaps matches TRBD1 (6 bases). V was cut by 4 bases and J by 3 bases, with 18 bases left in between. This CDR3 is 16 amino acids long. The germline gives CDR1 MDHEN, CDR2 SYDVKM. CDR3 coding DNA: TGTGCCAGCAGTTCACCCGGTTCGGACAGCCACTATGGCTACACCTTC. It yields the protein CASSSPGSDSHYGYTF.

For the CDR3, the DNA is TGTGCCAGCAGTCCACCCCGCGGTGAAAGTTTTTTT. This gives the protein CASSPPRGESFF. V usage is TRBV28 and J usage is TRBJ1-4, with D unresolved. This CDR3 has 12 amino acids. Per germline, CDR1 MDHEN and CDR2 SYDVKM. The V and J ends lost 5 bases and 17 bases respectively, with 18 bases between them.

This clone was counted between two and nine times. This sequence joins TRBV7-9 and TRBJ1-2; D is unresolved. Trimming shortened V by 1 base and J by 4 bases, and 10 bases separated the two germline ends. The CDR3 sequence is 14 residues long. Germline loops: CDR1 SEHNR, CDR2 FQNEAQ (reference sequence). CDR3 loop: CASSLGTAGYGYTF. The CDR3 DNA reads TGTGCCAGCAGCTTAGGAACAGCGGGCTATGGCTACACCTTC.

V and J are TRBV7-2 and TRBJ2-7; 11 bases are a match to TRBD2. The CDR3 is 17 amino acids. The ends lost 0 bases at V and 6 bases at J; junction bases unmatched: 10. Looked up from germline, CDR1 is SGHTA and CDR2 is FQGNSA. The CDR3 DNA sequence: TGTGCCAGCAGCTTAGCCCCTAGCGGGGGGTCTTTTGGCGAGCAGTACTTC. This sequence encodes CASSLAPSGGSFGEQYF.

Concerning this clone itself: An end of the junction differs from the germline gene, which may be a read error. This rearrangement joins TRBV7-9 to TRBJ2-7; 11 bases line up with TRBD1. The CDR3 consists of 16 residues. The germline gives CDR1 SEHNR, CDR2 FQNEAQ (reference sequence). The CDR3: CSSSIQGQGDSYEQYF. DNA of the CDR3: TGTTCCAGCAGCATACAGGGACAGGGGGACTCCTACGAGCAGTACTTC. Full variable domain (rest looked up from reference TRBV7-9 and TRBJ2-7): DTGVSQNPRHKITKRGQNVTFRCDPISEHNRLYWYRQTLGQGPEFLTYFQNEAQLEKSRLLSDRFSAERPKGSFSTLEIQRTEQGDSAMYLCSSSIQGQGDSYEQYFGPGTRLTVT.

The chain has TRBV15 and TRBJ1-5; a weak D match, TRBD1 (5 bases). The CDR3 covers 19 residues. Germline CDR1 is LNHNV and CDR2 is YYDKDF (reference sequence). Trimming removed 0 bases at V and 1 base at J, with 19 bases between. CDR3 sequence: CATSRENHFQGFSNQPQHF. The DNA for the CDR3 is TGTGCCACCAGCAGAGAGAACCATTTTCAGGGATTCAGCAATCAGCCCCAGCATTTT. Full variable domain (remainder filled in from reference TRBV15 and TRBJ1-5): DAMVIQNPRYQVTQFGKPVTLSCSQTLNHNVMYWYQQKSSQAPKLLFHYYDKDFNNEADTPDNFQSRRPNTSFCFLDIRSPGLGDTAMYLCATSRENHFQGFSNQPQHFGDGTRLSIL.

Note on this clone: In the same sample, other DNA sequences code for this CDR3. The rearrangement links TRBV4-1 to TRBJ2-7, with a tentative D call TRBD2 (5 bases). V lost 1 base to trimming and J lost 1 base, with 5 bases between them. The CDR3 length is 13 residues. Germline values: CDR1 MGHRA, CDR2 YSYEKL. DNA of the CDR3: TGCGCCAGCAGCCAAGGCGGGTCCTACGAGCAGTACTTC. Translated: CASSQGGSYEQYF.

The chain combines TRBV6-4 with TRBJ2-3; 13 nucleotides line up with TRBD2. This CDR3 contains 15 residues. V was pared by 5 bases and J by 2 bases, with 1 base of the junction left unmatched. Germline CDR1 and CDR2: MRHNA and SNTAGT. The CDR3 is CASSTSGGATDTQYF. In nucleotides, the CDR3 is TGTGCCAGCAGTACTAGCGGGGGGGCCACAGATACGCAGTATTTT.

CDR3 residues: CASSTKYNEQFF. Here the CDR3 DNA reads TGTGCCAGCAGCACTAAGTACAATGAGCAGTTCTTC. The gene calls are TRBV5-4 and TRBJ2-1; the D is unclear. The germline V gene has CDR1 SGHNT and CDR2 YYREEE (reference sequence). V was trimmed by 4 bases and J by 4 bases, leaving 6 bases between them. This CDR3 is 12 amino acids long.

In its sample, this clone was seen once. Other nucleotide sequences in the sample specify the same CDR3. The chain employs TRBV19 and TRBJ1-6; D not resolved. Germline assignment: CDR1 LNHDA and CDR2 SQIVND (reference sequence). Trimming cost V 6 bases and J 5 bases, with 14 bases left between them. The length of the CDR3 is 15 residues. CDR3 nucleotide sequence: TGTGCCAGTAGACCTCCGGTCGCCCATAATTCACCCCTCCACTTT. Translation: CASRPPVAHNSPLHF.

The CDR3 DNA follows: TGTGCCAGCAGCGGAACCGGGGGCACTGAAGCTTTCTTT. Protein: CASSGTGGTEAFF. The chain employs TRBV5-4 and TRBJ1-1; the D gene is possibly TRBD1 (5 bases). Per the germline V gene, CDR1 is SGHNT and CDR2 is YYREEE (reference sequence). The germline V and J ends were trimmed by 4 bases and 4 bases, with 11 bases remaining between them. This CDR3 comprises 13 residues.

The CDR3 region is CAWSIRFSGSSGNTIYF. The CDR3 region has the DNA TGTGCCTGGAGCATTCGATTCAGCGGTTCCTCTGGAAACACCATATATTTT. The V call is TRBV30, the J call TRBJ1-3; D is uncertain. Trimming removed 3 bases at V and 0 bases at J, with 18 bases between. The CDR3 consists of 17 residues. The germline V gene has CDR1 GTSNPN and CDR2 SVGIG (reference sequence). The complete variable domain, with remaining parts taken from reference TRBV30 and TRBJ1-3, reads SQTIHQWPATLVQPVGSPLSLECTVEGTSNPNLYWYRQAAGRGLQLLFYSVGIGQISSEVPQNLSASRPQDRQFILSSKKLLLSDSGFYLCAWSIRFSGSSGNTIYFGEGSWLTVV.

The chain joins TRBV5-4 to TRBJ2-5; TRBD1 matches at 11 bases. V trimming: 0 bases; J trimming: 4 bases; junction bases outside the gene matches: 5. The V gene's germline CDR1 is SGHNT and CDR2 YYREEE (reference sequence). The length of the CDR3 is 16 residues. CDR3 protein: CASSLERTGGAETQYF. In nucleotides, the CDR3 is TGTGCCAGCAGCTTGGAAAGGACAGGGGGCGCAGAGACCCAGTACTTC.

This clone occurred once. At one of its ends the junction is not consistent with the germline gene, which may arise from a read error. Within the sample, other DNA sequences also encode this same CDR3. The CDR3 region is CASSYAGHEQYF. The DNA of the CDR3 is TGTGCCAGCAGCTACGCAGGGCACGAGCAGTATTTC. This chain uses TRBV5-4 with TRBJ2-7, with D perhaps matching TRBD1 (5 bases). Germline assignment: CDR1 SGHNT and CDR2 YYREEE (reference sequence). This CDR3 has 12 amino acids.

The chain uses TRBV30 and TRBJ1-4; TRBD1 aligns across 7 bases. This CDR3 has 14 amino acids. CDR1 GTSNPN and CDR2 SVGIG come from the germline V gene (reference sequence). Trimming took 2 bases from V and 7 from J; bases not matched to a gene: 7. CDR3 bases: TGTGCCTGGAGTACACAGGGGAGGTCTGAAAAACTGTTTTTT. Its protein product is CAWSTQGRSEKLFF.

The chain has TRBV25-1 and TRBJ1-1, with a tentative D call TRBD1 (5 bases). V dropped 10 bases and J dropped 3 bases, with 24 bases sitting between them. From germline, CDR1 is MGHDK and CDR2 SYGVNS. There are 16 residues in the CDR3. In nucleotides, the CDR3 is TGTGCCAAAACGCTTGACTGGGGCAGTCGTCACACTGAAGCTTTCTTT. Protein sequence: CAKTLDWGSRHTEAFF.